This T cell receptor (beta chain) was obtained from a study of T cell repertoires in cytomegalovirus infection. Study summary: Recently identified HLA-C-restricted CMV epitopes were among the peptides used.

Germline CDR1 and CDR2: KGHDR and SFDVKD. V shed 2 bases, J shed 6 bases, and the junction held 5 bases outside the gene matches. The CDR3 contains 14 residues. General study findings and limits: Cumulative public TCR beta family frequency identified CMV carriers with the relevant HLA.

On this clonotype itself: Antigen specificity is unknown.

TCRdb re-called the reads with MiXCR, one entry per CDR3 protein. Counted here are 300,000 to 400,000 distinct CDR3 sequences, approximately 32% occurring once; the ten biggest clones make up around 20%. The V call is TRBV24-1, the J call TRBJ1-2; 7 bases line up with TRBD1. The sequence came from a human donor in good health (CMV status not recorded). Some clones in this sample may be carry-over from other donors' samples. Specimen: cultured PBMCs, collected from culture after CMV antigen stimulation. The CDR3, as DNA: TGTGCCACCAGTGATTCGACAGGGACGGATGGCTACACCTTC. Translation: CATSDSTGTDGYTF.